The clone carrying this TCR beta chain came up a few times. Its specificity is unknown. These data come from a study of PD-1 blockade in mismatch repair-deficient tumors. Findings and limits, study-wide: After pembrolizumab, tumor-resident clones rose rapidly, then generally contracted before radiologic responses.

PCR or immunohistochemistry showed mismatch repair deficiency in every enrolled patient. Generated by immunoSEQ multiplex PCR, the TCRdb table keeps only in-frame clones and is missing some. The table records about 51,000 clones, roughly 80% of them present only once. This CDR3 region has 15 residues. V shed 6 bases and J shed 8 bases, with 22 bases lying between them. CDR1 and CDR2 (germline): MNHEY, SMNVEV (reference sequence). The J gene is TRBJ1-2, the V gene TRBV27, with D possibly TRBD1 on 5 matching bases. The TCR sequence derives from an adult with mismatch repair-deficient cancer. The sample was peripheral blood, taken roughly 21 weeks after starting pembrolizumab. This CDR3 reads CASSLVGTSASGYTF. The CDR3 DNA is TGTGCCAGCAGCTTGGTTGGGACGTCGGCCTCCGGCTACACCTTC.